This T cell receptor (beta chain) was captured by sequencing in a study of OX40 agonist ivuxolimab in advanced cancers. Study at large: Three patients got partial responses; one had hepatocellular carcinoma and two had cutaneous melanoma.

Germline V gene lookup returns CDR1 MDHEN and CDR2 SYDVKM. The CDR3 length is 12 residues. V was cut by 3 bases and J by 4 bases, with 4 bases left in between. Using immunoSEQ multiplex PCR, the repertoire was profiled, and TCRdb retains in-frame clones only, with some absent. The sample has tens of thousands of clones, 65% to 90% seen once. General study results and limits: Expanded clones were, on average, more numerous in CD8+ T cells than in CD4+.

About this clone itself: Its antigen is unknown.

This specimen was CD4+ or CD8+ T cells sorted from blood, taken in a trial of the OX40 agonist ivuxolimab. The TCR was taken from an adult with an advanced solid tumor such as melanoma, head and neck, liver or kidney cancer. V gene TRBV28 combines with J gene TRBJ1-5; D is ambiguous. The CDR3: CASSFLNQPQHF. CDR3 nucleotides: TGTGCCAGCAGTTTTTTGAATCAGCCCCAGCATTTT.